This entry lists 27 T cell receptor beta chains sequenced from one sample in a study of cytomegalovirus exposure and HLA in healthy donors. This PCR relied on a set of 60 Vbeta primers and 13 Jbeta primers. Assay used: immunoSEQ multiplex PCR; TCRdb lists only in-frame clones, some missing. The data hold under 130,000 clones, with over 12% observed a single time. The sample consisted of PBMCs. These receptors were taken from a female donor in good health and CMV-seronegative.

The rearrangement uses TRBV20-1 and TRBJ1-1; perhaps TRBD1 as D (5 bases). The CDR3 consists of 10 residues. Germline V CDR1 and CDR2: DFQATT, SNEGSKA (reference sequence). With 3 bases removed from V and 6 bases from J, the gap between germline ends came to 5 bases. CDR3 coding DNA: TGCAGTGCTAGGACAGCTGAAGCTTTCTTT. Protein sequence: CSARTAEAFF.

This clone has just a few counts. CDR3 coding DNA: TGTGCCAGCAGCTCGGGGGGAGCCTATGGCTACACCTTC. Encoded protein: CASSSGGAYGYTF. The chain links TRBV5-5 to TRBJ1-2; the D gene is possibly TRBD1 (5 bases). Germline lookup yields CDR1 SGHKS and CDR2 YYEKEE (reference sequence). CDR3 size: 13 residues. V was cut by 3 bases and J by 4 bases, with 10 bases left in between. Full variable domain (missing parts from reference TRBV5-5 and TRBJ1-2): DAGVTQSPTHLIKTRGQQVTLRCSPISGHKSVSWYQQVLGQGPQFIFQYYEKEERGRGNFPDRFSARQFPNYSSELNVNALLLGDSALYLCASSSGGAYGYTFGSGTRLTVV.

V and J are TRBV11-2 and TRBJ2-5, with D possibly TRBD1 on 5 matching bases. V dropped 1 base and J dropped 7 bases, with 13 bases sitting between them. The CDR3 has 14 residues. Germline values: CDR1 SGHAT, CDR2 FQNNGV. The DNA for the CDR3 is TGTGCCAGCAGCTTAGCAGGGCCGCGAGGGACCCAGTACTTC. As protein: CASSLAGPRGTQYF.

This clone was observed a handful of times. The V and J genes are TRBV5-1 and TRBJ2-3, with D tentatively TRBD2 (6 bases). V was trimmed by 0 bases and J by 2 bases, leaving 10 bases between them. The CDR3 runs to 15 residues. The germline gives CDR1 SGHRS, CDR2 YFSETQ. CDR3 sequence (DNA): TGCGCCAGCAGCTTGGTCGCGGGGTACACAGATACGCAGTATTTT. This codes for CASSLVAGYTDTQYF.

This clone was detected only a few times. The CDR3 is CASSFDRGTGELFF. Here the CDR3 DNA reads TGTGCCAGCAGCTTTGACAGGGGCACCGGGGAGCTGTTTTTT. This chain connects TRBV7-3 to TRBJ2-2; 8 bases are a match to TRBD1. The CDR3 length is 14 residues. Germline CDR1 SGHTA, CDR2 FQGTGA. With 3 bases clipped from V and 4 bases from J, the junction kept 1 base outside the gene matches.

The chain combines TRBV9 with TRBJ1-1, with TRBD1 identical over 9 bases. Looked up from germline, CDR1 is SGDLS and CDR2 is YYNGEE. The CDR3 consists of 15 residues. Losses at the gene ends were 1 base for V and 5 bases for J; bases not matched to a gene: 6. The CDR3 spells CASSVSQGARTEAFF. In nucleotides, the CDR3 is TGTGCCAGCAGCGTATCACAGGGGGCGAGGACTGAAGCTTTCTTT.

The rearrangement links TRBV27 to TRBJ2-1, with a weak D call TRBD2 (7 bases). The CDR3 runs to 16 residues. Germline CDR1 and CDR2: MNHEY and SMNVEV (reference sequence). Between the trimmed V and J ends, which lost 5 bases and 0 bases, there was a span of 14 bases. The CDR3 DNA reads TGTGCCAGCAGTCAAAGACGGGGGGCCTCCTACAATGAGCAGTTCTTC. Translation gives CASSQRRGASYNEQFF.

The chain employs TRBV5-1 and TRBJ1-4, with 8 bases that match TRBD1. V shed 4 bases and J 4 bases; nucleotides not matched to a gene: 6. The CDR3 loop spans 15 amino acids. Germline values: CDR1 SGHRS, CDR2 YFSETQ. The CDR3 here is CASSPNGQGNEKLFF. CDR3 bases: TGCGCCAGCAGCCCCAACGGACAGGGTAATGAAAAACTGTTTTTT.

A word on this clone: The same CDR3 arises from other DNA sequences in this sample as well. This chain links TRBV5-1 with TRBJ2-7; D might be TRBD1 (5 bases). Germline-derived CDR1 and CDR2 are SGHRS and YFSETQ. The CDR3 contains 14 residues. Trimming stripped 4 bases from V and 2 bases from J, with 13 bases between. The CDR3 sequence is CASSTGTLTYEQYF. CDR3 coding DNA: TGCGCCAGCAGCACAGGAACGCTCACCTACGAGCAGTACTTC. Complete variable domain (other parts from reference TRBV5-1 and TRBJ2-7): KAGVTQTPRYLIKTRGQQVTLSCSPISGHRSVSWYQQTPGQGLQFLFEYFSETQRNKGNFPGRFSGRQFSNSRSEMNVSTLELGDSALYLCASSTGTLTYEQYFGPGTRLTVT.

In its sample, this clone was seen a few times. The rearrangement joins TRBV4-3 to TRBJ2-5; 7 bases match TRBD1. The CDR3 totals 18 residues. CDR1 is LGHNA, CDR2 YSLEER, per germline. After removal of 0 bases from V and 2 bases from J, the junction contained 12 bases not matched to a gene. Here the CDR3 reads CASSQEVVRGRGQETQYF. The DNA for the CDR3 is TGCGCCAGCAGCCAAGAGGTTGTAAGGGGGCGCGGGCAAGAGACCCAGTACTTC.

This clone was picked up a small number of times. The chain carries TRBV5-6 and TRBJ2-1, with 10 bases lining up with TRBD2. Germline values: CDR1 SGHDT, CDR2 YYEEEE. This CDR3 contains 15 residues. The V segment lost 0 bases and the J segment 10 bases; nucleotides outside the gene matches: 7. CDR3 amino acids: CASSLAIAGGWEQFF. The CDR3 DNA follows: TGTGCCAGCAGCTTGGCGATAGCGGGGGGTTGGGAGCAGTTCTTC.

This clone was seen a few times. DNA for the CDR3: TGCGCCAGCAGCCAAGCTGAAGATGGACTAGCGGGGGGGTGGGAGACCCAGTACTTC. Amino acids: CASSQAEDGLAGGWETQYF. The rearrangement uses TRBV4-1 and TRBJ2-5; 15 nucleotides agree with TRBD2. V shed 1 base, J shed 5 bases, and the junction held 11 bases outside the gene matches. The CDR3 consists of 19 residues. Germline CDR1 MGHRA, CDR2 YSYEKL.

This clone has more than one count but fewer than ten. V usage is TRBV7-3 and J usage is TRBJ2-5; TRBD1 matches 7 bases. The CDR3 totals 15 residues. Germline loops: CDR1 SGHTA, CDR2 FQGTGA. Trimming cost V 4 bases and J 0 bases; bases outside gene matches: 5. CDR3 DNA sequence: TGTGCCAGCAGCTCCGGGACAGCGTACCAAGAGACCCAGTACTTC. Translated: CASSSGTAYQETQYF.

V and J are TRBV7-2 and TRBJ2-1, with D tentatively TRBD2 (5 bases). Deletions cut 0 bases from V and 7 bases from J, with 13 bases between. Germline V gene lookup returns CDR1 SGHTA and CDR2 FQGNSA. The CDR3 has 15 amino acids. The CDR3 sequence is CASSLAPGMVNEQFF. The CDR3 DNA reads TGTGCCAGCAGCTTAGCTCCGGGAATGGTGAATGAGCAGTTCTTC.

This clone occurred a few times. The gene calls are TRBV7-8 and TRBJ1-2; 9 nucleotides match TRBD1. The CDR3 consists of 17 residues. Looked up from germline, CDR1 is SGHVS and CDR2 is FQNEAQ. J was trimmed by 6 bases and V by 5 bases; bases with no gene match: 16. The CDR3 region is CASSQWILGDRDNGYTF. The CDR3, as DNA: TGTGCCAGCAGCCAGTGGATTTTGGGGGACAGGGACAATGGCTACACCTTC.

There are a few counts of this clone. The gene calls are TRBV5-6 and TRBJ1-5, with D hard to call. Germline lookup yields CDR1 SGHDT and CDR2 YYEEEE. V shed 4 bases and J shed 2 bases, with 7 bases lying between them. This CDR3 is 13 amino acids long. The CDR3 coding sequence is TGTGCCAGCAGCCGAGAAGGCAATCAGCCCCAGCATTTT. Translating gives CASSREGNQPQHF.

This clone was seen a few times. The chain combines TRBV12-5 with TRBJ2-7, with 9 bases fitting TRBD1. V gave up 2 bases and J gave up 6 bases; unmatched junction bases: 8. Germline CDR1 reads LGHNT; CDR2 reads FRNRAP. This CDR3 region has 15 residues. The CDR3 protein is CASGLPGTGPAEQYF. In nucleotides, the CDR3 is TGTGCTAGTGGTTTGCCCGGGACAGGGCCCGCCGAGCAGTACTTC.

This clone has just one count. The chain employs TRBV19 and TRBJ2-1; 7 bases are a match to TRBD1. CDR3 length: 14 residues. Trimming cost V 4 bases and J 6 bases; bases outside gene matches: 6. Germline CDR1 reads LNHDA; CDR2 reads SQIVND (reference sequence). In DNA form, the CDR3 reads TGTGCCAGTAGTACCTCGGGACAGCCCAATGAGCAGTTCTTC. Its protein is CASSTSGQPNEQFF. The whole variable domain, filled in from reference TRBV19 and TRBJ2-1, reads DGGITQSPKYLFRKEGQNVTLSCEQNLNHDAMYWYRQDPGQGLRLIYYSQIVNDFQKGDIAEGYSVSREKKESFPLTVTSAQKNPTAFYLCASSTSGQPNEQFFGPGTRLTVL.

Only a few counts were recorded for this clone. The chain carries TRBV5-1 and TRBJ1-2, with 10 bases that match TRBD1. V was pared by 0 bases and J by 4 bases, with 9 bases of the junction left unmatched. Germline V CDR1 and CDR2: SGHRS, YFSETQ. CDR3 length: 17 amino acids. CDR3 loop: CASSLEGQGTLFYGYTF. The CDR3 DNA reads TGCGCCAGCAGCTTGGAGGGACAGGGGACCCTTTTCTATGGCTACACCTTC.

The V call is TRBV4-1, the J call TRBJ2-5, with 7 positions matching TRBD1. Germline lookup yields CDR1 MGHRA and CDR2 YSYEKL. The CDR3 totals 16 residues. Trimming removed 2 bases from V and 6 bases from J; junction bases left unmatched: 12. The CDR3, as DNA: TGCGCCAGCAGCCAAAACCCCCCAGGGGGTGGAAAGACCCAGTACTTC. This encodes CASSQNPPGGGKTQYF.

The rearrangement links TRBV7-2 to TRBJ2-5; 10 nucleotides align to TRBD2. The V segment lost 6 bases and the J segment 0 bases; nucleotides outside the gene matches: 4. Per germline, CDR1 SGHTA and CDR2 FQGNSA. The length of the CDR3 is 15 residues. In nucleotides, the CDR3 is TGTGCCAGCAGAGAACTAGCGGGGAACCAAGAGACCCAGTACTTC. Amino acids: CASRELAGNQETQYF.

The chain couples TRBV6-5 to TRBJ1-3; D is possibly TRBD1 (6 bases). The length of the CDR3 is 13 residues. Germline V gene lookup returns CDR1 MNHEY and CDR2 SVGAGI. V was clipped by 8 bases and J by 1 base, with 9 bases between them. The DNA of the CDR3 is TGTGCCAGCTCAGGGGATTCTGGAAACACCATATATTTT. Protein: CASSGDSGNTIYF.

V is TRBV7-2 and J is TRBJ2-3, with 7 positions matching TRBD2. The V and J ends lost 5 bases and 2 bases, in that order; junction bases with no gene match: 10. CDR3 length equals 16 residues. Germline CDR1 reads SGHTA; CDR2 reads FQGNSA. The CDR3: CASSDYSSGLTDTQYF. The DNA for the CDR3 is TGTGCCAGCAGCGACTATTCTAGCGGACTCACAGATACGCAGTATTTT.

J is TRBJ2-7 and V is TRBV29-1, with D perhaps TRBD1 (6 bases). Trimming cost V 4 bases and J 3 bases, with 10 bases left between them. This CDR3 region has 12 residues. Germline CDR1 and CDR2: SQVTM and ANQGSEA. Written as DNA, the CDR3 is TGCAGCGTTGCCGAGACAGGCTACGAGCAGTACTTC. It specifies CSVAETGYEQYF.

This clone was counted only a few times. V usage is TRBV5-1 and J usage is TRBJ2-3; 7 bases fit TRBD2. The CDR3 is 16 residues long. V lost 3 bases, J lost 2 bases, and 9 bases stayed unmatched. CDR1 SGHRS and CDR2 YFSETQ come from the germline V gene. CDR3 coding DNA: TGCGCCAGCAGCTCGCTAGGAGCGGGGCTCACAGATACGCAGTATTTT. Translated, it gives CASSSLGAGLTDTQYF.

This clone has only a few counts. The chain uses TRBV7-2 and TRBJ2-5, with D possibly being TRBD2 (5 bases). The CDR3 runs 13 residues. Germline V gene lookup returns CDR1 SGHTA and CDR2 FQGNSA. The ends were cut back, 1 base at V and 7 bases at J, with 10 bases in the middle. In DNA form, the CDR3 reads TGTGCCAGCAGCTTAGAGGTAGGGAGGACCCAGTACTTC. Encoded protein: CASSLEVGRTQYF.

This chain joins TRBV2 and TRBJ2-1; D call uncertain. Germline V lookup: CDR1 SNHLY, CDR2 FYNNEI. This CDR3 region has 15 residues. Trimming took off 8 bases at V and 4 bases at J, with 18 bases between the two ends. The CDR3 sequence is CASPTGSSGYNEQFF. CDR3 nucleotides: TGTGCCAGCCCAACCGGGTCCTCCGGATACAATGAGCAGTTCTTC.